Described below is a single T cell receptor (beta chain) sequence and its context. What it recognizes is unknown. The data are from a study of blood T cells in healthy people across ages. The study's findings and limits: The study found more naive CD4+ cells and higher diversity in long-lived than aged donors.

V shed 3 bases and J 1 base; nucleotides not matched to a gene: 5. The CDR3 is 16 residues long. The germline gives CDR1 SEHNR, CDR2 FQNEAQ (reference sequence). The authors ran a second PCR of about 7 to 12 cycles using a sample-barcoded 5' primer and a J-beta primer mix. Researchers report that a template-switch adaptor with 12 random nucleotides tagged each cDNA molecule. One entry per CDR3 protein results from TCRdb running MiXCR on the 5' RACE reads. The profile shows more than 450,000 distinct CDR3 sequences, about a quarter of them singletons. This sample was shared with a second study, whose subject was T cells of mothers and their children.

The TCR originated in a boy between 2 and 10 years old in good health. J is TRBJ2-2 and V is TRBV7-9; TRBD1 matches 7 bases. Sequenced input: blood. The CDR3, as DNA: TGTGCCAGCAGCTTGACCGGGACAGAGAACACCGGGGAGCTGTTTTTT. Translated: CASSLTGTENTGELFF.